The 6 T cell receptor beta chains reported below all come from one sample, sequenced in a study of blood T cells in healthy people across ages. A second PCR of about 7 to 11 cycles used a sample-barcoded 5' primer and a J-beta primer mix. TCRdb reprocessed the 5' RACE reads with MiXCR, giving one entry per CDR3 protein. Among about 1.8 million distinct CDR3 sequences, 40% to 55% were seen once, and the ten largest hold less than 2.5%. The specimen sequenced was blood. The receptor set was obtained from a woman in her thirties or forties in good health.

The chain employs TRBV5-1 and TRBJ2-3; tentative D call: TRBD2 (5 bases). CDR1 is SGHRS, CDR2 YFSETQ, per germline. V was trimmed by 1 base and J by 0 bases, leaving 12 bases between them. The CDR3 spans 16 residues. The CDR3 protein is CASSLLGAPSTDTQYF. In DNA form, the CDR3 reads TGCGCCAGCAGCTTGCTGGGAGCTCCGAGCACAGATACGCAGTATTTT.

This clonotype was recorded at least ten times. The genes are TRBV7-2 and TRBJ2-5; D is uncertain. Germline V gene data show CDR1 as SGHTA and CDR2 as FQGNSA. With 3 bases removed from V and 2 bases from J, the gap between germline ends came to 7 bases. The CDR3 runs 13 residues. The CDR3 DNA sequence: TGTGCCAGCAGCTTGCTGTTACAAGAGACCCAGTACTTC. It is translated as CASSLLLQETQYF.

V is TRBV5-1 and J is TRBJ2-1; weak D call: TRBD1 (6 bases). The ends were cut back, 4 bases at V and 10 bases at J, with 18 bases in the middle. The CDR3 is 14 amino acids. Per the germline V gene, CDR1 is SGHRS and CDR2 is YFSETQ. CDR3 DNA sequence: TGCGCCAGCAGCAGTCAACAGGGATCCTACGAGCAGTTCTTC. This translates into CASSSQQGSYEQFF.

This clonotype was seen only a few times. This sequence joins TRBV24-1 and TRBJ2-3; D gene ambiguous. CDR1 is KGHDR, CDR2 SFDVKD, per germline. The CDR3 is made up of 16 amino acids. Trimming removed 3 bases at V and 1 base at J, with 13 bases between. Here the CDR3 reads CATSDPTGQGTDTQYF. The CDR3, as DNA: TGTGCCACCAGTGATCCCACCGGCCAGGGCACAGATACGCAGTATTTT.

CDR3 in DNA: TGTGCCAGCAGGGGGACTAATAGGGACTACGAGCAGTACTTC. Translated, it gives CASRGTNRDYEQYF. The V and J genes are TRBV3-1 and TRBJ2-7; TRBD2 aligns across 7 bases. This CDR3 contains 14 residues. The germline V gene has CDR1 LGHDT and CDR2 YNNKEL (reference sequence). J lost 3 bases, V lost 6 bases, and 8 bases had no gene match.

This clonotype has a handful of counts. The chain employs TRBV28 and TRBJ2-1; a possible D gene is TRBD2 (5 bases). The CDR3 has 15 amino acids. Germline V gene lookup returns CDR1 MDHEN and CDR2 SYDVKM. V lost 3 bases to trimming and J lost 6 bases, with 15 bases between them. The CDR3 sequence is CASSLGGSELNEQFF. The CDR3 bases are TGTGCCAGCAGTTTGGGTGGTAGCGAGCTCAATGAGCAGTTCTTC. The full variable domain, completed using reference TRBV28 and TRBJ2-1, is DVKVTQSSRYLVKRTGEKVFLECVQDMDHENMFWYRQDPGLGLRLIYFSYDVKMKEKGDIPEGYSVSREKKERFSLILESASTNQTSMYLCASSLGGSELNEQFFGPGTRLTVL.